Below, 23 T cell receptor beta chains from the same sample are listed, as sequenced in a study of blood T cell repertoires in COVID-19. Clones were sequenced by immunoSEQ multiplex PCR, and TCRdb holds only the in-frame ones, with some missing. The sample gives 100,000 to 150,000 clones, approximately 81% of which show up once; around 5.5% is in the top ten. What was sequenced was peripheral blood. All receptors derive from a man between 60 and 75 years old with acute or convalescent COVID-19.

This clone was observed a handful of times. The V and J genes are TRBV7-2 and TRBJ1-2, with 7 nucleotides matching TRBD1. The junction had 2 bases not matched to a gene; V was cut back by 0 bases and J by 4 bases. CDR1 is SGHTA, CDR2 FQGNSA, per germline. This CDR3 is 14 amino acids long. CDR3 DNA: TGTGCCAGCAGCTTAGCGGGACAGAGCTATGGCTACACCTTC. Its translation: CASSLAGQSYGYTF. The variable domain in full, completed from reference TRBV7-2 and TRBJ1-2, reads GAGVSQSPSNKVTEKGKDVELRCDPISGHTALYWYRQSLGQGLEFLIYFQGNSAPDKSGLPSDRFSAERTGGSVSTLTIQRTQQEDSAVYLCASSLAGQSYGYTFGSGTRLTVV.

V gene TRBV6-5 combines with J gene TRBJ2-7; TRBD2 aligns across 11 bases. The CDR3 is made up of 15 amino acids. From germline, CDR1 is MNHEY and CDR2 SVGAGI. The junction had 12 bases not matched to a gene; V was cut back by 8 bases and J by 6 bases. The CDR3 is CASPALAGGLGEQYF. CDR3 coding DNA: TGTGCCAGCCCCGCGCTAGCGGGAGGTTTGGGCGAGCAGTACTTC.

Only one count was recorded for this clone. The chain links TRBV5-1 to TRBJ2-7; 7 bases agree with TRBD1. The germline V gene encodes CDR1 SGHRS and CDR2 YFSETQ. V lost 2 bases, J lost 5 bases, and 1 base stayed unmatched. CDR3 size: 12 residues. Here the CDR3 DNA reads TGCGCCAGCAGCTTCCAGGGGGACGAGCAGTACTTC. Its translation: CASSFQGDEQYF.

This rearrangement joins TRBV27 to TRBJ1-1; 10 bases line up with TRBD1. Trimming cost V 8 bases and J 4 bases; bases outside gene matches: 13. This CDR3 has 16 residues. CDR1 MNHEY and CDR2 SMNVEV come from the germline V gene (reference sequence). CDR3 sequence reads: CASRPRDRGTFTEAFF. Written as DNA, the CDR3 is TGTGCCAGCCGGCCCCGGGACAGGGGAACCTTCACTGAAGCTTTCTTT.

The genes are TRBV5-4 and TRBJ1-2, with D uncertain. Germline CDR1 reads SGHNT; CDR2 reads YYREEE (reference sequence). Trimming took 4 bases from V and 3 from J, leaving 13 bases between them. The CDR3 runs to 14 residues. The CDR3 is CASSPEPEDYGYTF. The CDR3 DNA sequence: TGTGCCAGCAGCCCAGAACCAGAAGACTATGGCTACACCTTC.

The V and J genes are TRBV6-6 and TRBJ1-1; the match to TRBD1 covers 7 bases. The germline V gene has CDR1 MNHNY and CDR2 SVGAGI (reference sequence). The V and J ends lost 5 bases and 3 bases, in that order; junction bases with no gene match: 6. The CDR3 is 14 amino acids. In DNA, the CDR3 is TGTGCCAGCAGTCCCCAGACAGGGCACACTGAAGCTTTCTTT. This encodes CASSPQTGHTEAFF.

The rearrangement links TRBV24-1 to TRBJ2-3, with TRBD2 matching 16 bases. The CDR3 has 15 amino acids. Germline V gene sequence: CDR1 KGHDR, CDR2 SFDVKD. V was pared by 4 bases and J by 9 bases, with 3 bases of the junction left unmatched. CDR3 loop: CATSEGLAGGHTQYF. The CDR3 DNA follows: TGTGCCACCAGTGAGGGACTAGCGGGGGGGCACACGCAGTATTTT.

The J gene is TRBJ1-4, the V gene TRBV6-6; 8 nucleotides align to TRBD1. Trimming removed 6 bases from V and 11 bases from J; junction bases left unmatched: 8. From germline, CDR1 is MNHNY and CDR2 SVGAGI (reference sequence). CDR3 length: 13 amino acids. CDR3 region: CASSPTRQGKLFF. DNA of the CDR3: TGTGCCAGCAGCCCGACCCGACAGGGGAAACTGTTTTTT.

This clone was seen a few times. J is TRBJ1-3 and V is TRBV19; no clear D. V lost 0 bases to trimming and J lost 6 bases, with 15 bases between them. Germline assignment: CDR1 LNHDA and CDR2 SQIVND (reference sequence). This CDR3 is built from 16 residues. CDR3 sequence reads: CASSIDAARRENTIYF. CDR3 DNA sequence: TGTGCCAGTAGTATAGATGCGGCAAGGAGAGAAAACACCATATATTTT. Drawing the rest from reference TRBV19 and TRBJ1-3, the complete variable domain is DGGITQSPKYLFRKEGQNVTLSCEQNLNHDAMYWYRQDPGQGLRLIYYSQIVNDFQKGDIAEGYSVSREKKESFPLTVTSAQKNPTAFYLCASSIDAARRENTIYFGEGSWLTVV.

DNA for the CDR3: TGTGCCTGGAGCACAGGGAACTATGGCTACACCTTC. Translation: CAWSTGNYGYTF. This chain joins TRBV30 and TRBJ1-2; a possible D gene is TRBD1 (6 bases). Between the trimmed V and J ends, which lost 3 bases and 2 bases, there was a span of 7 bases. CDR1 and CDR2 from the germline V gene are GTSNPN and SVGIG (reference sequence). The CDR3 extends over 12 amino acids.

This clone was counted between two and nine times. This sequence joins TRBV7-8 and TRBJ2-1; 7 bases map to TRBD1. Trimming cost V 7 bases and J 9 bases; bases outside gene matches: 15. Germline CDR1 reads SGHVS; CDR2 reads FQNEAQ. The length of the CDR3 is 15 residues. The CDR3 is CASTPPGQTIREQFF. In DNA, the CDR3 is TGTGCCAGCACACCCCCGGGACAGACAATTCGTGAGCAGTTCTTC.

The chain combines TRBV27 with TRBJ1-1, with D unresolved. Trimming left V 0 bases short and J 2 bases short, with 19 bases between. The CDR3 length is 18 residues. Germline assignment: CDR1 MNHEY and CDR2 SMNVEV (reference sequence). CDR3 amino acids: CASSLSPLFTAFNTEAFF. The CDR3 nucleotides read TGTGCCAGCAGTTTATCGCCTCTGTTCACAGCCTTCAACACTGAAGCTTTCTTT.

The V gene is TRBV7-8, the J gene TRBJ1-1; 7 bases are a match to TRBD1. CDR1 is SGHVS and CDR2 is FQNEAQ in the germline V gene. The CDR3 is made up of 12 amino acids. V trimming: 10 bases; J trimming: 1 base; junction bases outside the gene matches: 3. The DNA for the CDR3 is TGTGCCACCCAGGGGGGGAACACTGAAGCTTTCTTT. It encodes CATQGGNTEAFF. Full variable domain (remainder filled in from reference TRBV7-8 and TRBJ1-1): GAGVSQSPRYKVAKRGQDVALRCDPISGHVSLFWYQQALGQGPEFLTYFQNEAQLDKSGLPSDRFFAERPEGSVSTLKIQRTQQEDSAVYLCATQGGNTEAFFGQGTRLTVV.

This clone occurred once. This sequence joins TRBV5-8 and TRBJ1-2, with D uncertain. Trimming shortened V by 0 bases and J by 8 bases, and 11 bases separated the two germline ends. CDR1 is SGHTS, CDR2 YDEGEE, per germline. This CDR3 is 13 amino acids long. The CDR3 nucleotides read TGTGCCAGCAGCTTGGTCGGGGTCTCGGGCTACACCTTC. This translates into CASSLVGVSGYTF.

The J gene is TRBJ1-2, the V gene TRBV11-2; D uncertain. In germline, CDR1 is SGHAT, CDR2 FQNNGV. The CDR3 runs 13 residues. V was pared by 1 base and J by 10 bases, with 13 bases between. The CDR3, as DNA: TGTGCCAGCAGCTTAGGACTGAAGGAAGACTACACCTTC. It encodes CASSLGLKEDYTF. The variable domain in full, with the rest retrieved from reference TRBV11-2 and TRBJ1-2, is EAGVAQSPRYKIIEKRQSVAFWCNPISGHATLYWYQQILGQGPKLLIQFQNNGVVDDSQLPKDRFSAERLKGVDSTLKIQPAKLEDSAVYLCASSLGLKEDYTFGSGTRLTVV.

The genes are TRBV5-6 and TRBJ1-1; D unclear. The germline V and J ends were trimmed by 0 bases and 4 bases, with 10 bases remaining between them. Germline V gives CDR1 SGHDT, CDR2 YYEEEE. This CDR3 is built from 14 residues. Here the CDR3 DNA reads TGTGCCAGCAGCTTGGGGGCCCCCAGCACTGAAGCTTTCTTT. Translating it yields CASSLGAPSTEAFF.

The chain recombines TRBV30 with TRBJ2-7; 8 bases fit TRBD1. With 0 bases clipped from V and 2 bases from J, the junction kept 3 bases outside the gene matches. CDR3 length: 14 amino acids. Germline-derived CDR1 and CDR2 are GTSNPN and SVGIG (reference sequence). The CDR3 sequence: CAWSVGQGTYEQYF. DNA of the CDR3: TGTGCCTGGAGTGTAGGACAGGGTACCTACGAGCAGTACTTC.

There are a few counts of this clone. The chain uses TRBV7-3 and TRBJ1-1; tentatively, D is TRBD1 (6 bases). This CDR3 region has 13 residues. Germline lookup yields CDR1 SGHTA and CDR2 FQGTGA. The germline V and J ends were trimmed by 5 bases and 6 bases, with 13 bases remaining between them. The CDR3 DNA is TGTGCCAGCAGCCGACAGGTAGGGGCTGAAGCTTTCTTT. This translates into CASSRQVGAEAFF.

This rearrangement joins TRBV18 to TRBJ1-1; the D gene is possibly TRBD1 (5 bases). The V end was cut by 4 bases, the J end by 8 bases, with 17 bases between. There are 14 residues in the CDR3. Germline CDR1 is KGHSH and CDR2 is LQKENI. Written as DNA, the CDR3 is TGTGCCAGCTCACAATTAGGGACGCGGGAAGAAGCTTTCTTT. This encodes CASSQLGTREEAFF.

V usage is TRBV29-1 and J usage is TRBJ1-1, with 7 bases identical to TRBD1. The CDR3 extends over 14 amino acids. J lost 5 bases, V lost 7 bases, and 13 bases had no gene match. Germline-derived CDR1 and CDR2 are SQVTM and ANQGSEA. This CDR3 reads CSERRSGGATEAFF. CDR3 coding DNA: TGCAGCGAAAGAAGGTCAGGGGGTGCAACTGAAGCTTTCTTT.

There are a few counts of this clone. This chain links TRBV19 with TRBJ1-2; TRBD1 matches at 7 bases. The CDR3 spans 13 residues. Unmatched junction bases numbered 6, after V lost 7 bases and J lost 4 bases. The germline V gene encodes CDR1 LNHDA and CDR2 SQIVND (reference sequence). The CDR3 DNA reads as TGTGCCAGTAATCCAGGGGGGACCTATGGCTACACCTTC. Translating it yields CASNPGGTYGYTF.

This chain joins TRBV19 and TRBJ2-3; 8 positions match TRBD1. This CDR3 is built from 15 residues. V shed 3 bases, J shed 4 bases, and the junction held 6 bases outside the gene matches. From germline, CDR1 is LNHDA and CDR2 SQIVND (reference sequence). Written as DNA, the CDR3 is TGTGCCAGTAGTATGGGACAGGTGAGGGCAGATACGCAGTATTTT. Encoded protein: CASSMGQVRADTQYF.

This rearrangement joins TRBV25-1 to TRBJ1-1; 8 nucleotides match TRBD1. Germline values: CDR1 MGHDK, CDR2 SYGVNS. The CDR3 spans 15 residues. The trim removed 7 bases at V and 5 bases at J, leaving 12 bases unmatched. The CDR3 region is CASTATGEKGTEAFF. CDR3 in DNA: TGTGCCAGCACCGCGACAGGGGAAAAGGGAACTGAAGCTTTCTTT. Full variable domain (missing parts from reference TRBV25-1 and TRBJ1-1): EADIYQTPRYLVIGTGKKITLECSQTMGHDKMYWYQQDPGMELHLIHYSYGVNSTEKGDLSSESTVSRIRTEHFPLTLESARPSHTSQYLCASTATGEKGTEAFFGQGTRLTVV.